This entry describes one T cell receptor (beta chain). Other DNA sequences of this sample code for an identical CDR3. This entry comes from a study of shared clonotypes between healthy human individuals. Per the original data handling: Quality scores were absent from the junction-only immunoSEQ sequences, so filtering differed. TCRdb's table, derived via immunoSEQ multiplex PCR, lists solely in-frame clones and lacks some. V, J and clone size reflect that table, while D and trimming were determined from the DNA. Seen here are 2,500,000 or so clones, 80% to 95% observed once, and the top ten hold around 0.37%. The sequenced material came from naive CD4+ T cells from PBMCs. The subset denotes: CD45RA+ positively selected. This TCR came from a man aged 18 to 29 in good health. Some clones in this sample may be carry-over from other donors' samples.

The CDR3 spells CASSFDRNTEAFF. The DNA of the CDR3 is TGTGCCAGCAGCTTCGACAGGAACACTGAAGCTTTCTTT. V usage is TRBV5-4 and J usage is TRBJ1-1; D possibly corresponds to TRBD1 (5 bases). The CDR3 spans 13 residues. Germline CDR1 SGHNT, CDR2 YYREEE (reference sequence). Deletions cut 2 bases from V and 1 base from J, with 6 bases between.